The 2 T cell receptor beta chains listed next were all sequenced from one sample in a study of blood T cell repertoires in COVID-19. Produced via immunoSEQ multiplex PCR; TCRdb's table is partial and in-frame only. The sample carries some 130,000 clones, roughly 80% recorded once. Sequencing was performed on peripheral blood. The receptor set was obtained from a woman older than 75 with acute or convalescent COVID-19.

The rearrangement joins TRBV27 to TRBJ2-5, with 12 bases aligning to TRBD1. This CDR3 region has 15 residues. V shed 3 bases, J shed 4 bases, and the junction held 3 bases outside the gene matches. Per the germline V gene, CDR1 is MNHEY and CDR2 is SMNVEV (reference sequence). CDR3 residues: CASSFGTGGTETQYF. The CDR3 DNA reads TGTGCCAGCAGTTTCGGGACAGGGGGCACAGAGACCCAGTACTTC.

The rearrangement uses TRBV11-2 and TRBJ2-5, with 11 bases matching TRBD2. Trimming cost V 1 base and J 5 bases; bases outside gene matches: 0. Per germline, CDR1 SGHAT and CDR2 FQNNGV. The CDR3 has 14 amino acids. The CDR3 sequence is CASSLGTSGETQYF. The CDR3 DNA reads as TGTGCCAGCAGCTTAGGGACTAGCGGGGAGACCCAGTACTTC.